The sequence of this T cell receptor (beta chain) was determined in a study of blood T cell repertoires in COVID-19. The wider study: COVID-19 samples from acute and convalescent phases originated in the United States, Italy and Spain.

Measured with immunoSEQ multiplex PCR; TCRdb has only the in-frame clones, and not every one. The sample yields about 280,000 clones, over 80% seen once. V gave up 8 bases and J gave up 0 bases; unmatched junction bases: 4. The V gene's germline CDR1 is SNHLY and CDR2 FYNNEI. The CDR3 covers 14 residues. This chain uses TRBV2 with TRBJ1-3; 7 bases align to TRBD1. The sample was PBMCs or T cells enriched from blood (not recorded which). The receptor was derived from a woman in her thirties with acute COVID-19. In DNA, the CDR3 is TGTGCCAGCCGGGACAGATCCTCTGGAAACACCATATATTTT. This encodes CASRDRSSGNTIYF.